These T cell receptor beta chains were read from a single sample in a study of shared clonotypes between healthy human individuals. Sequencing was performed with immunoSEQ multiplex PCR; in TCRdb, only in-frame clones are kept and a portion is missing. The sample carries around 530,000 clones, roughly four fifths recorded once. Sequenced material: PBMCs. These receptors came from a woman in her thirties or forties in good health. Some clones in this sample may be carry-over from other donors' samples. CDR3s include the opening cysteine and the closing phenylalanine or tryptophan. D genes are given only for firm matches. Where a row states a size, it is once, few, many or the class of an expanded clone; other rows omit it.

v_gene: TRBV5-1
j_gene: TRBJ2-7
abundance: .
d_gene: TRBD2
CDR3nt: TGCGCCAGCAGCCCCTGGACTAGCGGGAGCCCCTACGAGCAGTACTTC
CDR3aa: CASSPWTSGSPYEQYF

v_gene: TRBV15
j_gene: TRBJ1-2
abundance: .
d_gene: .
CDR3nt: TGTGCCACCAGCAGACAAGCGGGGGGCTATGGCTACACCTTC
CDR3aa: CATSRQAGGYGYTF

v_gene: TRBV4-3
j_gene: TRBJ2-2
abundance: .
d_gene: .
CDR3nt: TGCGCCAGCAGCCAAGAGGGCGGGGAATTAGTGAACACCGGGGAGCTGTTTTTT
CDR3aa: CASSQEGGELVNTGELFF

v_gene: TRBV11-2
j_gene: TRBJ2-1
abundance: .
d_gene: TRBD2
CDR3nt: TGTGCCAGCAGTTATTCAGGCGGGAGGGCCTTCAATGAGCAGTTCTTC
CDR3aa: CASSYSGGRAFNEQFF

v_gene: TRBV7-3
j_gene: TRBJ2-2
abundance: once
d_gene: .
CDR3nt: TGTGCCAGCAGCTTAAACGGGGCGAACACCGGGGAGCTGTTTTTT
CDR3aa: CASSLNGANTGELFF

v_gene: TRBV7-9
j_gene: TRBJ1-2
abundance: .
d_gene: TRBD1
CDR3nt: TGTGCCAGCAGCTTAGATGGCCGACAGGGATATCGCTATGGCTACACCTTC
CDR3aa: CASSLDGRQGYRYGYTF

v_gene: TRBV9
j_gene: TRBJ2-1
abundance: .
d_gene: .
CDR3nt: TGTGCCAGCAGCGCAATAGCGGATCCCTACAATGAGCAGTTCTTC
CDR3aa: CASSAIADPYNEQFF

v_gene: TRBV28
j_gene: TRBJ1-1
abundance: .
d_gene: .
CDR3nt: TGTGCCAGCAGTCTTCCCCGCGGGGGAAGTAGTCCTCTCAGCTCGGAAGCTTTCTTT
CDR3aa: CASSLPRGGSSPLSSEAFF

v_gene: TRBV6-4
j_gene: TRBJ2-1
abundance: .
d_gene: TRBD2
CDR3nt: TGTGCCAGCAGCCCTGCGCTAGCGGGAGACTACAATGAGCAGTTCTTC
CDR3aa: CASSPALAGDYNEQFF

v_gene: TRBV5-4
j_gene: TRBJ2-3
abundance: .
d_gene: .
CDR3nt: TGTGCCAGCAGCGGGGCAGGGCCCACAGATACGCAGTATTTT
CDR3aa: CASSGAGPTDTQYF

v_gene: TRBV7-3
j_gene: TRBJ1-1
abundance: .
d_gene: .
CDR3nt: TGTGCCAGCAGCTTAAGGATGGGCACAGCAGGGGAAGCTTTCTTT
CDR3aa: CASSLRMGTAGEAFF

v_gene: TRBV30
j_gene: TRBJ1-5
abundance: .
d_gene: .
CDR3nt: TGTGCCTGGAGTAAGAAGGGAGGGAACGGTCAGCCCCAGCATTTT
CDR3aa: CAWSKKGGNGQPQHF

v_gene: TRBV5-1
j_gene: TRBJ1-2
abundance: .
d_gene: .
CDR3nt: TGCGCCAGCAGCTTCCGGGGAGGGAGTAGTGATGGCTACACCTTC
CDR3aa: CASSFRGGSSDGYTF

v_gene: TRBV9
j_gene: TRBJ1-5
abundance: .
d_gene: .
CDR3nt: TGTGCCAGCAGCGTAGACGTGCCTAGCAATCAGCCCCAGCATTTT
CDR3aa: CASSVDVPSNQPQHF

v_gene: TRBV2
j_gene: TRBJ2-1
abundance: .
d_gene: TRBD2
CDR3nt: TGTGCCAGCAGTGAATTCGCAGGGAGGGACGAGCAGTTCTTC
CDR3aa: CASSEFAGRDEQFF

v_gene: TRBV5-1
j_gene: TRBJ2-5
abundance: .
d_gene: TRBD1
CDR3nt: TGCGCCAGCAGTAGCACAGGGGGCGTAGAGACCCAGTACTTC
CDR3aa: CASSSTGGVETQYF

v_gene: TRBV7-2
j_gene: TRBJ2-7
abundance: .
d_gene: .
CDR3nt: TGTGCCAGCACCCGAGGGGGGGCCTACGAGCAGTACTTC
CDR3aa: CASTRGGAYEQYF

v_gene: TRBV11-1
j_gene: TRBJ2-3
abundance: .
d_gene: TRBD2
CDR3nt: TGTGCCAGCAGCCTCTGGGCTAGCGGAAACACAGATACGCAGTATTTT
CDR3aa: CASSLWASGNTDTQYF

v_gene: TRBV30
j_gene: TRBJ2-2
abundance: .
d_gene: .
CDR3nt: TGTGCCTGGAGTGTAGGAATAGTCCACACCGGGGAGCTGTTTTTT
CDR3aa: CAWSVGIVHTGELFF

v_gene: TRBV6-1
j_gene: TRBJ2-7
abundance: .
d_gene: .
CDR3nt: TGTGCCAGCACTCGATCGGCAGGCCCCTACGAGCAGTACTTC
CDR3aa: CASTRSAGPYEQYF

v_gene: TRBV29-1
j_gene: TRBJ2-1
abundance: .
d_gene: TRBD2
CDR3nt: TGCAGCGTTGTAGCGGGTGAGCAGTTCTTC
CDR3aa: CSVVAGEQFF

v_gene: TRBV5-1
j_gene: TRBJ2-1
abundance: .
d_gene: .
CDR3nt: TGCGCCAGCAGCTCCCGGGACGGGGGTGATGAGCAGTTCTTC
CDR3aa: CASSSRDGGDEQFF

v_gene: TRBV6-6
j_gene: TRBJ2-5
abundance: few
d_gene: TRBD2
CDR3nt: TGTGCCAGCAGTTTACCTACCTGGACTAGCCCGGCCCAGTACTTC
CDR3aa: CASSLPTWTSPAQYF

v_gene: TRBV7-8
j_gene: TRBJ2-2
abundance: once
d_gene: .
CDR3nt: TGTGCCAGCAGCTCGAACCCACAGCGGGCGGCCGGGGAGCTGTTTTTT
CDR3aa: CASSSNPQRAAGELFF

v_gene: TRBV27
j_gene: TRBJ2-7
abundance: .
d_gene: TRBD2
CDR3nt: TGTGCCAGCCGATTTACCCCGACTAGCGGTACCTACGAGCAGTACTTC
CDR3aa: CASRFTPTSGTYEQYF

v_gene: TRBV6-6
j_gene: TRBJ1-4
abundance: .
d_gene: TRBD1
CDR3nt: TGTGCCAGCAGAGCCAACAGGGGGTGGGATGAAAAACTGTTTTTT
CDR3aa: CASRANRGWDEKLFF

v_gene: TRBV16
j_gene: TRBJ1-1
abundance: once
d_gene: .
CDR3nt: TGTGCCAGCAGCCGTATGGGGTGGAACACTGAAGCTTTCTTT
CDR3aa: CASSRMGWNTEAFF

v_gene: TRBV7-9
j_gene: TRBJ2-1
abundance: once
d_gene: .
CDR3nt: TGTGCCAGCAGCTTAAGGATTCGGGCTGAGCAGTTCTTC
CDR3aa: CASSLRIRAEQFF

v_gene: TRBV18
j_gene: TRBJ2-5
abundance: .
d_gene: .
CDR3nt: TGTGCCAGCTCATATCAAGAGACCCAGTACTTC
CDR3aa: CASSYQETQYF

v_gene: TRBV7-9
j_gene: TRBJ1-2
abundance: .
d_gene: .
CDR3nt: TGTGCCAGCAGCTTAGGTCAGCAAGACCACTATGGCTACACCTTC
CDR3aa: CASSLGQQDHYGYTF

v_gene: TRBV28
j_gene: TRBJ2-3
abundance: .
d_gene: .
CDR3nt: TGTGCCAGCACTACAGGACGAGATACGCAGTATTTT
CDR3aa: CASTTGRDTQYF

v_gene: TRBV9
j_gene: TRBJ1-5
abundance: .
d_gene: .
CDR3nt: TGTGCCAGCAGCGTCGGACAAACCAATCAGCCCCAGCATTTT
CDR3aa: CASSVGQTNQPQHF

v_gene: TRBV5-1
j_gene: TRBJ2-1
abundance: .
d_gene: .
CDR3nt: TGCGCCAGCAGCCCGCAACCGGGTCACACTAACAATGAGCAGTTCTTC
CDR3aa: CASSPQPGHTNNEQFF

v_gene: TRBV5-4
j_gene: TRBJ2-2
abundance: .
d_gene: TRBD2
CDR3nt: TGTGCCAGCAGCGGCGGTGGGGGAGGGCCGGGCACCGGGGAGCTGTTTTTT
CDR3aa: CASSGGGGGPGTGELFF

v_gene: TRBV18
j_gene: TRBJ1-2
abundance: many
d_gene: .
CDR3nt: TGTGCCAGCTCACCACCGGAAAGGGGACACCTCTATGGCTACACCTTC
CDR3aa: CASSPPERGHLYGYTF

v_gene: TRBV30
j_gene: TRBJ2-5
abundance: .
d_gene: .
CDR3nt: TGTGCCTGGATTGGGGTTGGAGAGACCCAGTACTTC
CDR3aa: CAWIGVGETQYF

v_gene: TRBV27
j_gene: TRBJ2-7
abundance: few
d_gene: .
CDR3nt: TGTGCCAGCAGTATGAAACAGGATTCCTACGAGCAGTACTTC
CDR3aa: CASSMKQDSYEQYF

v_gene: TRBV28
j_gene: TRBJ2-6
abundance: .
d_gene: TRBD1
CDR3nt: TGTGCCAGCAGTCCCGGACAGGGGTGGAGCTCTGGGGCCAACGTCCTGACTTTC
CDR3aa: CASSPGQGWSSGANVLTF

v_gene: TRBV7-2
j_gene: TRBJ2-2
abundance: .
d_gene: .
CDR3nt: TGTGCCAGCAGCTTAGGGTTGTGGAACACCGGGGAGCTGTTTTTT
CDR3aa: CASSLGLWNTGELFF

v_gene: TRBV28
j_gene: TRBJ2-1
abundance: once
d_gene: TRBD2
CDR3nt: TGTGCCAGCAGTTTATTTGGACTAGCGGGAGGTAATGAGCAGTTCTTC
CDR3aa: CASSLFGLAGGNEQFF

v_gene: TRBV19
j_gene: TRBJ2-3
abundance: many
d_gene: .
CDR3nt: TGTGCCAGTAGTGGGAGGCCCGACTTACCCACAGATACGCAGTATTTT
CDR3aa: CASSGRPDLPTDTQYF

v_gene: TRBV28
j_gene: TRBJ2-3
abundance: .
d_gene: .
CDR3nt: TGTGCCAGCAGTCCCCCAGGGACAGATACGCAGTATTTT
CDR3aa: CASSPPGTDTQYF